These 13 T cell receptor beta chains were sequenced from one sample in a study of Ad26.COV2.S vaccination and SARS-CoV-2 variants. Regarding treatment: some 20 received Ad26.COV2.S at low or high dose, single or two shots; 5 received placebo; per-sample allocation not given. Sampling occurred on day 63 after the first vaccine or placebo injection. Clones were sequenced by immunoSEQ multiplex PCR, and TCRdb holds only the in-frame ones, with some missing. The sample comprises about 480,000 clones, approximately 88% of which are singletons, and 9.5% to 15% rests with the top ten. This sample comprised peripheral blood, obtained in a trial of Ad26.COV2.S vaccine versus placebo. The receptors stem from a person between 18 and 60 years old who received the Ad26.COV2.S COVID-19 vaccine or a placebo.

This clone was picked up a small number of times. The V call is TRBV5-1, the J call TRBJ2-7, with no clear D. Trimming shortened V by 0 bases and J by 6 bases, and 19 bases separated the two germline ends. CDR3 length: 16 residues. Germline V gene data show CDR1 as SGHRS and CDR2 as YFSETQ. For the CDR3, the DNA is TGCGCCAGCAGCTTGGCGGTCGGGTCGATGAGGCCCGAGCAGTACTTC. Encoded protein: CASSLAVGSMRPEQYF.

This clone turned up a few times. The rearrangement joins TRBV6-5 to TRBJ2-2; tentatively, D is TRBD2 (6 bases). The CDR3 contains 12 residues. Germline values: CDR1 MNHEY, CDR2 SVGAGI. V lost 5 bases, J lost 11 bases, and 12 bases lay in between. The CDR3 DNA reads TGTGCCAGCAGTCGAACCGGGGGAGAGCTGTTTTTT. Its protein product is CASSRTGGELFF.

The J gene is TRBJ2-1, the V gene TRBV6-2 or TRBV6-3, with D perhaps TRBD1 or TRBD2 (5 bases each). V dropped 5 bases and J dropped 16 bases, with 15 bases sitting between them. This CDR3 is built from 11 residues. Germline assignment: CDR1 MNHEY and CDR2 SVGEGT. CDR3 DNA: TGTGCCAGCAGTCCCGGGACCAGACTCTTCTTC. Amino acids: CASSPGTRLFF.

This chain uses TRBV19 with TRBJ2-5; D is possibly TRBD2 (6 bases). V lost 7 bases and J 5 bases, leaving 14 bases between the germline ends. The germline V gene has CDR1 LNHDA and CDR2 SQIVND (reference sequence). The CDR3 covers 13 residues. The CDR3 region has the DNA TGTGCCAGTAACCCCGGGAGTGGCGAGACCCAGTACTTC. Protein sequence: CASNPGSGETQYF.

V gene TRBV7-9 combines with J gene TRBJ2-3, with 7 bases fitting TRBD2. The J segment lost 1 base and the V segment lost 5 bases, leaving 3 bases of the junction unmatched. CDR1 is SEHNR, CDR2 FQNEAQ, per germline (reference sequence). CDR3 size: 14 residues. The CDR3 nucleotides are TGTGCCAGCAGCCCGGGAGGCGGCACAGATACGCAGTATTTT. Its protein is CASSPGGGTDTQYF.

The CDR3 DNA sequence: TGTGCCAGTAGTATACAGGAGTCGGGACGGTCACCCCTCCACTTT. The encoded protein is CASSIQESGRSPLHF. This chain connects TRBV19 to TRBJ1-6; a weak D match, TRBD1 (5 bases). V was shortened by 2 bases and J by 10 bases, with 15 bases between the two germline ends. CDR3 length: 15 residues. The germline CDR1 and CDR2 sequences are LNHDA and SQIVND (reference sequence).

This chain connects TRBV24-1 to TRBJ1-5, with D maybe TRBD1 (6 bases). The CDR3 has 14 amino acids. Looked up from germline, CDR1 is KGHDR and CDR2 is SFDVKD. Trimming left V 4 bases short and J 8 bases short, with 14 bases between. CDR3 region: CATSDPGTFEPQHF. In DNA, the CDR3 is TGTGCCACCAGTGACCCCGGGACATTTGAGCCCCAGCATTTT.

The chain couples TRBV3-1 (or the pseudogene TRBV3-2) to TRBJ2-1, with 9 positions matching TRBD2. Trimming took 6 bases from V and 9 from J; bases not matched to a gene: 9. The CDR3 extends over 14 amino acids. The germline gives CDR1 LGHDT, CDR2 YNNKEL (reference sequence). The CDR3 DNA sequence: TGTGCCAGCAGACTTAGCGGGAGTATAGGTGAGCAGTTCTTC. Protein: CASRLSGSIGEQFF.

The V call is TRBV10-3, the J call TRBJ2-6, with D perhaps matching TRBD2 (6 bases). Germline lookup yields CDR1 ENHRY and CDR2 SYGVKD. V lost 4 bases to trimming and J lost 0 bases, with 22 bases between them. This CDR3 has 20 amino acids. The CDR3 bases are TGTGCCATCAGTGTAGGGACTTCGCTAACTTTCTCCTCTGGGGCCAACGTCCTGACTTTC. Encoded protein: CAISVGTSLTFSSGANVLTF.

The chain couples TRBV20-1 to TRBJ2-1; D is unclear. Germline V gene data show CDR1 as DFQATT and CDR2 as SNEGSKA (reference sequence). This CDR3 has 10 residues. The V gene lost 3 bases and the J gene lost 9 bases, with 6 bases spanning the gap. CDR3 region: CSASIVEQFF. CDR3 bases: TGCAGTGCTAGTATAGTTGAGCAGTTCTTC.

The V gene is TRBV29-1, the J gene TRBJ2-7, with 13 bases identical to TRBD2. This CDR3 is 15 amino acids long. Trimming took 7 bases from V and 3 from J; bases not matched to a gene: 9. Germline CDR1 and CDR2: SQVTM and ANQGSEA. CDR3 sequence (DNA): TGCAGCGCCCAAACCGGGACTAGCGGGATCTACGAGCAGTACTTC. Translating it yields CSAQTGTSGIYEQYF.

This chain links TRBV7-9 with TRBJ2-2; 8 bases line up with TRBD2. The CDR3 has 16 amino acids. Germline V gene sequence: CDR1 SEHNR, CDR2 FQNEAQ (reference sequence). The V segment lost 2 bases and the J segment 5 bases; nucleotides outside the gene matches: 7. CDR3 protein: CASSLPGGRSTGELFF. The CDR3 DNA is TGTGCCAGCAGCTTACCTGGCGGGAGGTCGACCGGGGAGCTGTTTTTT.

This clone has only one observation. The V gene is TRBV6-7, the J gene TRBJ2-7; TRBD1 matches at 8 bases. TRBV6-7 is marked as an open reading frame, function uncertain. The CDR3 length is 16 residues. With 4 bases clipped from V and 2 bases from J, the junction kept 10 bases outside the gene matches. Here the CDR3 DNA reads TGTGCCAGCAGTTTGGTACCGGGACAGGAACCCTACGAGCAGTACTTC. It yields the protein CASSLVPGQEPYEQYF.